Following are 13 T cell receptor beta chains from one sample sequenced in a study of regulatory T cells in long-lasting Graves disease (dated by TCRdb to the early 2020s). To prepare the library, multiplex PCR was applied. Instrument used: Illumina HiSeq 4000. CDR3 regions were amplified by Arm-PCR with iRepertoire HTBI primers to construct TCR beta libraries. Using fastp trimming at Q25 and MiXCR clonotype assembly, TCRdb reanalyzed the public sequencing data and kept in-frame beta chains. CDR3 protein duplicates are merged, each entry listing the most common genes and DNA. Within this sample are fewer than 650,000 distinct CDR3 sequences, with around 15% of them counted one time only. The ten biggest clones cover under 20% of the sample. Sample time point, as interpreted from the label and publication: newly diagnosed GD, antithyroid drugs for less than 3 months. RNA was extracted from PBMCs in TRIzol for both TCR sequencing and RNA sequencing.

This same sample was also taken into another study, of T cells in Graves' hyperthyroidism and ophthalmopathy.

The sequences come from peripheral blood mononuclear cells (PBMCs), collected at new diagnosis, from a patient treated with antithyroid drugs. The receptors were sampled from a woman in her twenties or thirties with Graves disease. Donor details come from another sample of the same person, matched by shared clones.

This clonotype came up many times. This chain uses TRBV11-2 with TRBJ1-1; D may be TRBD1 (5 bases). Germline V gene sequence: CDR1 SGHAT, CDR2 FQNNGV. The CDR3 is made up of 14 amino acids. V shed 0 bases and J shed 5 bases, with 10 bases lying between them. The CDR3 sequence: CASSLEWGRTEAFF. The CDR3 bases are TGTGCCAGCAGCTTAGAATGGGGACGTACTGAAGCTTTCTTT.

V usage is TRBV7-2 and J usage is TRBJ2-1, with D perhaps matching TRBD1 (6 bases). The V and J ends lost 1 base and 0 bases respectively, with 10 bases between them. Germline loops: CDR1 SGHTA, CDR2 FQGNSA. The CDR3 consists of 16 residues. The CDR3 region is CASSLEDRSSYNEQFF. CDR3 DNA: TGTGCCAGCAGCTTAGAAGACAGGAGCTCCTACAATGAGCAGTTCTTC.

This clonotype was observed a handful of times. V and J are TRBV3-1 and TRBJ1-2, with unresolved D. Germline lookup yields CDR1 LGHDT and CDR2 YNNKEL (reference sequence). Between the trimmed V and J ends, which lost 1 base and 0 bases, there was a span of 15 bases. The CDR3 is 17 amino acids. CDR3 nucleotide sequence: TGTGCCAGCAGCCAAGTTTATGGGGAGGTTACTAACTATGGCTACACCTTC. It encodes CASSQVYGEVTNYGYTF.

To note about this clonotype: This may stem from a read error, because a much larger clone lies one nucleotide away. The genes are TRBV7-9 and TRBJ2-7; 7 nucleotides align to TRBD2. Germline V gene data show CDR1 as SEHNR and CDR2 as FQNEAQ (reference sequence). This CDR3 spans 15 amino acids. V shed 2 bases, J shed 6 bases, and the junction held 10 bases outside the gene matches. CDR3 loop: CASSLRREGLGEQYF. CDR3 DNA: TGTGCCAGCAGCTTACGGAGGGAGGGCCTCGGCGAGCAGTACTTC. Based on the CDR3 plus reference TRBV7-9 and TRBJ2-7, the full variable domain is DTGVSQNPRHKITKRGQNVTFRCDPISEHNRLYWYRQTLGQGPEFLTYFQNEAQLEKSRLLSDRFSAERPKGSFSTLEIQRTEQGDSAMYLCASSLRREGLGEQYFGPGTRLTVT.

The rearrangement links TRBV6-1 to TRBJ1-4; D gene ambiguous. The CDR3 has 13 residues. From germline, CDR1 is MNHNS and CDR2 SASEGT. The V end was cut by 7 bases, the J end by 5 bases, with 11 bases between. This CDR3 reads CASMRTANEKLFF. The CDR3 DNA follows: TGTGCCAGCATGAGGACCGCGAATGAAAAACTGTTTTTT.

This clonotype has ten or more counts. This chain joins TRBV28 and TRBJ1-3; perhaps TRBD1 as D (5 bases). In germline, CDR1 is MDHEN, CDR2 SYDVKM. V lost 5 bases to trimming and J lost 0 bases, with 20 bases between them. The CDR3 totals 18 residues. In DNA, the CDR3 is TGTGCCAGCAGTCCACTACGTACTGCAGGGTCCTCTGGAAACACCATATATTTT. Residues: CASSPLRTAGSSGNTIYF.

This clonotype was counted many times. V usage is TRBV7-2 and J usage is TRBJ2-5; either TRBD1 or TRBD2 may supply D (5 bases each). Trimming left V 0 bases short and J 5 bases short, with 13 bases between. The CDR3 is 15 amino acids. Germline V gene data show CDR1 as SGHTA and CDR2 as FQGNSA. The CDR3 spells CASSLAVGTSETQYF. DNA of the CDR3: TGTGCCAGCAGCTTAGCCGTCGGGACCTCGGAGACCCAGTACTTC.

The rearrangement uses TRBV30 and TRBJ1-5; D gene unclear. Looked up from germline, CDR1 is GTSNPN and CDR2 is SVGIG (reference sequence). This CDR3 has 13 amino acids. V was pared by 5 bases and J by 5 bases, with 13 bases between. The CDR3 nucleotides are TGTGCCTGGGGCCAAGGGAGTTATCAGCCCCAGCATTTT. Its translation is CAWGQGSYQPQHF.

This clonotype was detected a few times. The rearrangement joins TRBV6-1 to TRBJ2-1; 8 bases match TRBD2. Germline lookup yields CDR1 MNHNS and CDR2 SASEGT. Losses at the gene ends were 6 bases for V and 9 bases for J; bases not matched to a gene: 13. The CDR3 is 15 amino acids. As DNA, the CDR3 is TGTGCCAGCAGGCGGACCGGGACTAGAGCGATTGAGCAGTTCTTC. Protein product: CASRRTGTRAIEQFF.

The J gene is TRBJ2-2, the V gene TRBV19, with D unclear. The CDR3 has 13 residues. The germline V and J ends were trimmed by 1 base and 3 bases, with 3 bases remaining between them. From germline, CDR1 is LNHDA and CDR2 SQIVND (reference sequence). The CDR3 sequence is CASSIVHTGELFF. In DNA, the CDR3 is TGTGCCAGTAGTATAGTACACACCGGGGAGCTGTTTTTT. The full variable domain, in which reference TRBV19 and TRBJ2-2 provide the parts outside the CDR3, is DGGITQSPKYLFRKEGQNVTLSCEQNLNHDAMYWYRQDPGQGLRLIYYSQIVNDFQKGDIAEGYSVSREKKESFPLTVTSAQKNPTAFYLCASSIVHTGELFFGEGSRLTVL.

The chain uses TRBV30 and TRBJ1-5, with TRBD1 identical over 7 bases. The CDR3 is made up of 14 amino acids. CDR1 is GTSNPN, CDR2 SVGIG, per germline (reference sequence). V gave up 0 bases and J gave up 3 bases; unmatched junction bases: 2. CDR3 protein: CAWSVGQANQPQHF. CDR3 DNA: TGTGCCTGGAGTGTCGGACAGGCCAATCAGCCCCAGCATTTT.

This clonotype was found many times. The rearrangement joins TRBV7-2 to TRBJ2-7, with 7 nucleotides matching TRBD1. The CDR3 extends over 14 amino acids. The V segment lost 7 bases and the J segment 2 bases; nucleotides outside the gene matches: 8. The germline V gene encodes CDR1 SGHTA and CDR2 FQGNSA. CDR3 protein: CASTKETGPYEQYF. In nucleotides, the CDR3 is TGTGCCAGCACCAAAGAGACAGGGCCCTACGAGCAGTACTTC.

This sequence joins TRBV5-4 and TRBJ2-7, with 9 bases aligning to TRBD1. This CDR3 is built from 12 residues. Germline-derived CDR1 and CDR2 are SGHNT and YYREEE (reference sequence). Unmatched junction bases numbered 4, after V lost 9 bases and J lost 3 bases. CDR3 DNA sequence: TGTGCCACCCGGGACAGGGACTACGAGCAGTACTTC. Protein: CATRDRDYEQYF.